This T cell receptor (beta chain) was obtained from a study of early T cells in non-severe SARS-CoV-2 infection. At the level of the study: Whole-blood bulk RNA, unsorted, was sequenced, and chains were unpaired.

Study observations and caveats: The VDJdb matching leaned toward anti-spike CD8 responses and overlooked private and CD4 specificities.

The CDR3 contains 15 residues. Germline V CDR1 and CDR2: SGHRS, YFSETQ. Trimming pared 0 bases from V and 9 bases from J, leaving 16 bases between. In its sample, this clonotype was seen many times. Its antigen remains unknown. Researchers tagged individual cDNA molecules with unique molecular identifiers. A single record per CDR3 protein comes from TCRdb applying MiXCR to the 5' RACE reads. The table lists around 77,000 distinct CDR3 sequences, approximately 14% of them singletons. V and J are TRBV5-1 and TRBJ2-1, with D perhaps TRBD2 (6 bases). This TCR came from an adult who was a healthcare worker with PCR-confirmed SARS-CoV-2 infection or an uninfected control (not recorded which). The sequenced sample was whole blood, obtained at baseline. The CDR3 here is CASSLGGTAPSEQFF. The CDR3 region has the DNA TGCGCCAGCAGCTTGGGCGGGACCGCACCTTCTGAGCAGTTCTTC.